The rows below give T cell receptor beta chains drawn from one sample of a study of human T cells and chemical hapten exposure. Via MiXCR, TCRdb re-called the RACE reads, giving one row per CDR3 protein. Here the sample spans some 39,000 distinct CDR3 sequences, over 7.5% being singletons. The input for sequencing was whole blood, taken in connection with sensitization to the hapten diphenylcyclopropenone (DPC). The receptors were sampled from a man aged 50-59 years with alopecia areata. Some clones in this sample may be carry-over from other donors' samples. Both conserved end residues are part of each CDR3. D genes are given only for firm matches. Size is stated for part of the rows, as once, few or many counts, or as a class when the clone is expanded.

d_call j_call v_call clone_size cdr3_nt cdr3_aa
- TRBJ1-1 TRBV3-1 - TGTGCCAGCAGCCGAGGACCGTTGAACACTGAAGCTTTCTTT CASSRGPLNTEAFF
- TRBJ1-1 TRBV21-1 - TGTGCCAGCAGCAAGGGAGGCGCAGGGGTCGGGAATTATAACACTGAAGCTTTCTTT CASSKGGAGVGNYNTEAFF
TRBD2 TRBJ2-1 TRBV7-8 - TGTGCCAGCAGCCTTACCGGGACTAGCGGGAGTTATGAGCAGTTCTTC CASSLTGTSGSYEQFF
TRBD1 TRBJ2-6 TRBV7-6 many TGTGCCAGCAGCTTTGGACAGGGGAGGTCTGGGGCCAACGTCCTGACTTTC CASSFGQGRSGANVLTF
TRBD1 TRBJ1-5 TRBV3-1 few TGTGCCAGCAGCCTCGGACAGGGGTCCCAGCCCCAGCATTTT CASSLGQGSQPQHF
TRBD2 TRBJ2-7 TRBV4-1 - TGCGCCAGCAGCCAAGAGACGGGAGGGAAGTACTTC CASSQETGGKYF
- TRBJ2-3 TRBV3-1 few TGTGCCAGCAGCCAAGAAATGCAGGGGAGGACAGATACGCAGTATTTT CASSQEMQGRTDTQYF
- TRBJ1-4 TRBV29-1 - TGCAGCGTGCTAAGGGACGGTGAATTTCTGTTTTTT CSVLRDGEFLFF
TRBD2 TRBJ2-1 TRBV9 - TGTGCCAGCAGCGTAGGAGCTCATCGGGGGGGTGAGCAGTTCTTC CASSVGAHRGGEQFF
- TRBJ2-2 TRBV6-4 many TGTGCCAGCAGTGACAGGGACTCCGGGGAGCTGTTTTTT CASSDRDSGELFF
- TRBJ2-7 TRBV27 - TGTGCCAGCAGGCCACAGGTTTCCTACGAGCAGTACTTC CASRPQVSYEQYF
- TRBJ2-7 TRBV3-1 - TGTGCCAGCAGCCAAGCCCCGTGGCAGGAGCAGTACTTC CASSQAPWQEQYF
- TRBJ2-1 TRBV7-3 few TGTGCCAGCAGCTTCCAAGGTGATGAGCAGTTCTTC CASSFQGDEQFF
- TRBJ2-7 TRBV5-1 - TGCGCCAGCAGCTTGGGAGAGTTTTACGAGCAGTACTTC CASSLGEFYEQYF
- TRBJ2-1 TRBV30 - TGTGCCTGGAGTCGAAATGGGGGCTCCTACAATGAGCAGTTCTTC CAWSRNGGSYNEQFF
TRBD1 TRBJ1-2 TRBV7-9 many TGTGCCAGCAGCTTCGGGGACAGCCTGAACTACACCTTC CASSFGDSLNYTF
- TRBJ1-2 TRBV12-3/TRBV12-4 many TGTGCCACCCACAGGAGGCTCCTAGGCTATGGCTACACCTTC CATHRRLLGYGYTF
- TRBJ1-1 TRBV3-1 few TGTGCCAGCAGCCCCGCCCATAGGAGAGGAGGCACTGAAGCTTTCTTT CASSPAHRRGGTEAFF
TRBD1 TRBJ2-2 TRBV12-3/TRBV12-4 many TGTGCCAGCAGTTCCCGACAGGGTTACACCGGGGAGCTGTTTTTT CASSSRQGYTGELFF
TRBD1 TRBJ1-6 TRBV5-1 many TGCGCCAGCCGACCACAGGGGGAAAATTCACCCCTCCACTTT CASRPQGENSPLHF
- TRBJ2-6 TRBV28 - TGTGCCAGCAAATCGGGTTTTGGGGCCAACGTCCTGACTTTC CASKSGFGANVLTF
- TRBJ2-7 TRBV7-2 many TGTGCCAGCAGCTTAGCGGGGGTGGAAGTACGGCAGTACTTC CASSLAGVEVRQYF